A single sample is the source of the 11 T cell receptor beta chains below, sequenced in a study of CD8 T cells in ankylosing spondylitis. One entry per CDR3 protein results from TCRdb running MiXCR on the 5' RACE reads. The top ten hold around 13% of the sample, which has a few hundred thousand distinct CDR3 sequences, 20% seen once. The sample consisted of blood, either unsorted or a sorted T cell fraction (not recorded which). Source of these receptors: a male donor with ankylosing spondylitis or in good health (not recorded which).

This clonotype was counted only a few times. The genes are TRBV12-3 or TRBV12-4 and TRBJ1-1; D gene unclear. The CDR3 sequence is 12 residues long. V was clipped by 6 bases and J by 11 bases, with 16 bases between them. CDR3 in DNA: TGTGCCAGCAGCTTGGCCTTTCCGAGGGCTTTCTTT. Amino acid sequence: CASSLAFPRAFF.

The rearrangement links TRBV7-9 to TRBJ2-7, with 9 bases matching TRBD2. Germline assignment: CDR1 SEHNR and CDR2 FQNEAQ (reference sequence). V lost 2 bases to trimming and J lost 1 base; unmatched junction nucleotides: 6. The CDR3 contains 16 residues. CDR3 DNA: TGTGCCAGCAGCTTATTCCGCGGGGGGGCTTCCTACGAGCAGTACTTC. Encoded protein: CASSLFRGGASYEQYF.

J is TRBJ1-4 and V is TRBV6-5; D call uncertain. The CDR3 is 15 residues long. Trimming removed 1 base at V and 5 bases at J, with 11 bases between. From germline, CDR1 is MNHEY and CDR2 SVGAGI. This CDR3 is CASSYYNGENEKLFF. CDR3 DNA: TGTGCCAGCAGTTACTATAATGGGGAAAATGAAAAACTGTTTTTT.

The rearrangement uses TRBV27 and TRBJ2-7, with 9 bases fitting TRBD1. CDR1 MNHEY and CDR2 SMNVEV come from the germline V gene (reference sequence). The trim removed 5 bases at V and 4 bases at J, leaving 6 bases unmatched. This CDR3 is 14 amino acids long. The CDR3 DNA follows: TGTGCCAGCAGTCGGGACAGGGAGGGGTACGAGCAGTACTTC. Translated: CASSRDREGYEQYF.

The gene calls are TRBV5-6 and TRBJ2-1, with a possible D match to TRBD1 (6 bases). The CDR3 contains 14 residues. Germline CDR1 SGHDT, CDR2 YYEEEE. The V end lost 2 bases, the J end lost 8 bases, and 14 bases lay between the germline ends. The CDR3 is CASSFGTPGDEQFF. The CDR3 nucleotides read TGTGCCAGCAGCTTCGGGACCCCAGGGGATGAGCAGTTCTTC.

The chain employs TRBV9 and TRBJ2-3; 8 bases are shared with TRBD1. V was clipped by 3 bases and J by 0 bases; unmatched bases: 6. This CDR3 contains 16 residues. The germline V gene encodes CDR1 SGDLS and CDR2 YYNGEE. The CDR3 sequence: CASSGGQGVSTDTQYF. In nucleotides, the CDR3 is TGTGCCAGCAGCGGCGGACAGGGTGTGAGCACAGATACGCAGTATTTT.

CDR3: CASTLKGGGGYNEQFF. CDR3 nucleotides: TGTGCCAGCACGCTGAAGGGGGGGGGCGGATACAATGAGCAGTTCTTC. The rearrangement joins TRBV9 to TRBJ2-1, with D possibly matching TRBD2 (7 bases). Looked up from germline, CDR1 is SGDLS and CDR2 is YYNGEE. V dropped 6 bases and J dropped 4 bases, with 20 bases sitting between them. This CDR3 has 16 amino acids.

In this sample, this clonotype turned up a few times. The chain uses TRBV18 and TRBJ2-1; possibly TRBD2 for D (5 bases). The germline gives CDR1 KGHSH, CDR2 LQKENI. This CDR3 has 12 amino acids. Trimming pared 2 bases from V and 10 bases from J, leaving 9 bases between. The CDR3 spells CASSPEEREQFF. The CDR3 DNA follows: TGTGCCAGCTCACCAGAGGAGCGGGAGCAGTTCTTC. Variable domain in full (rest from reference TRBV18 and TRBJ2-1): NAGVMQNPRHLVRRRGQEARLRCSPMKGHSHVYWYRQLPEEGLKFMVYLQKENIIDESGMPKERFSAEFPKEGPSILRIQQVVRGDSAAYFCASSPEEREQFFGPGTRLTVL.

The chain recombines TRBV4-2 with TRBJ1-1; D may be TRBD1 (6 bases). CDR1 and CDR2 (germline): LGHNA, YNFKEQ. V was clipped by 5 bases and J by 10 bases, with 11 bases between them. The CDR3 covers 11 residues. Here the CDR3 reads CASSTGRGAFF. As DNA, the CDR3 is TGTGCCAGCAGCACAGGGAGGGGAGCTTTCTTT.

This clonotype came up many times. The chain has TRBV3-1 and TRBJ2-3; TRBD2 matches 7 bases. Per germline, CDR1 LGHDT and CDR2 YNNKEL (reference sequence). CDR3 length: 15 amino acids. The V segment lost 3 bases and the J segment 0 bases; nucleotides outside the gene matches: 3. CDR3 protein: CASSHGTTSTDTQYF. CDR3 DNA: TGTGCCAGCAGCCACGGGACTACCAGCACAGATACGCAGTATTTT.

The chain uses TRBV6-5 and TRBJ2-3; D ambiguous. Per germline, CDR1 MNHEY and CDR2 SVGAGI. Between the trimmed V and J ends, which lost 2 bases and 0 bases, there was a span of 9 bases. The CDR3 consists of 15 residues. The CDR3 spells CASSYPTPSTDTQYF. The CDR3 bases are TGTGCCAGCAGTTACCCTACTCCTAGCACAGATACGCAGTATTTT.